The rows below give T cell receptor beta chains drawn from one sample of a study of blood T cells in healthy people across ages. TCRdb re-analysed the 5' RACE reads in MiXCR, keeping a single row per CDR3 protein. The profile shows about 720,000 distinct CDR3 sequences, just under 25% of them singletons. These data also formed part of another study, on T cells of mothers and their children.

The source material was blood. These receptors were collected from a boy aged 10-17 years in good health. Both conserved end residues are part of each CDR3. A D gene is named only where the DNA matches it firmly. A clone size is listed for some rows: how often the clone was seen (once, few, many), or a class if it is expanded.

TRBJ2-7,TRBV27,TRBD2,-,TGTGCCAGCAGTTTATCCTTCGCGGGAGCATACGAGCAGTACTTC,CASSLSFAGAYEQYF
TRBJ1-5,TRBV7-2,-,many,TGTGCCAGCAGCTTAGTGGGCGGGAATCAGCCCCAGCATTTT,CASSLVGGNQPQHF
TRBJ1-1,TRBV4-3,-,-,TGCGCCAGCAGCCAAGATAGGGGTCTAAAGACTGAAGCTTTCTTT,CASSQDRGLKTEAFF
TRBJ2-1,TRBV27,-,few,TGTGCCAGCAGTTTATCGATAATGGGCGGGTTCTACAATGAGCAGTTCTTC,CASSLSIMGGFYNEQFF
TRBJ2-7,TRBV6-4,TRBD1,once,TGTGCCAAGAAGAGGGGACAGAACTACGAGCAGTACTTC,CAKKRGQNYEQYF
TRBJ1-5,TRBV12-3/TRBV12-4,-,few,TGTGCCAGCAGTCCCCGGGTCCAGCTGAATCAGCCCCAGCATTTT,CASSPRVQLNQPQHF
TRBJ2-3,TRBV29-1,-,-,TGCAGCGTCCCGGGGGATTGGGCTACCCAGGATACGCAGTATTTT,CSVPGDWATQDTQYF
TRBJ1-4,TRBV4-3,-,few,TGCGCCAGCAGCCAAGATATACAGGGTGCTACAACTAATGAAAAACTGTTTTTT,CASSQDIQGATTNEKLFF
TRBJ2-7,TRBV28,TRBD2,few,TGTGCCAGCAGTCTGGTGGGACTAGCGGTTACCTACGAGCAGTACTTC,CASSLVGLAVTYEQYF
TRBJ2-5,TRBV7-3,TRBD2,few,TGTGCCAGCAGCTTATCAGCGGGGGGGCTCGGGGAGACCCAGTACTTC,CASSLSAGGLGETQYF
TRBJ2-1,TRBV3-1,-,-,TGTGCCAGCAGCCCGGGGGAGGAGCAGTTCTTC,CASSPGEEQFF
TRBJ1-6,TRBV7-3,TRBD1,-,TGTGCCAGCAGCCAAAGACAGGGAGGAAGTTCACCCCTCCACTTT,CASSQRQGGSSPLHF
TRBJ2-4,TRBV7-3,-,few,TGTGCCAGCAGCTTAAAAACTTTCGGGGGACAAGAAAACATTCAGTACTTC,CASSLKTFGGQENIQYF
TRBJ2-7,TRBV20-1,TRBD2,-,TGCAGTGCTAGAACTAGCGGGATAGCCTACGAGCAGTACTTC,CSARTSGIAYEQYF
TRBJ2-1,TRBV20-1,-,-,TGCAGTGCTAGTATGGTAGACCACAATGAGCAGTTCTTC,CSASMVDHNEQFF
TRBJ2-5,TRBV5-1,TRBD1,-,TGCGCCAGCAGCTCGGGACAGGGTTTACTAGAGACCCAGTACTTC,CASSSGQGLLETQYF
TRBJ1-4,TRBV7-9,-,-,TGTGCCAGCAGCTCCGGTCCGGGGTCTAATGAAAAACTGTTTTTT,CASSSGPGSNEKLFF
TRBJ2-5,TRBV15,-,-,TGTGCCACCAGCAGAGGGGGAGTGGCGGAGACCCAGTACTTC,CATSRGGVAETQYF
TRBJ2-7,TRBV10-3,TRBD2,-,TGTGCCATCAGTGGAGAGGTCGTAGCGGGCGAGCAGTACTTC,CAISGEVVAGEQYF
TRBJ2-5,TRBV5-1,-,once,TGCGCCAGCAGCCCGGGGGTGGGGTCCAACCAGCAAGAGACCCAGTACTTC,CASSPGVGSNQQETQYF
TRBJ1-1,TRBV2,-,-,TGTGCCAGCAGTGAAGCCGGGGCTGAAGCTTTCTTT,CASSEAGAEAFF
TRBJ2-5,TRBV4-2,TRBD2,-,TGTGCCAGCAGCCAGGGGCCCGGGACTAGCGGGAGAAAGCAGTACTTC,CASSQGPGTSGRKQYF
TRBJ1-4,TRBV6-6,TRBD1,few,TGTGCCAGCGGCCGAACCGGGACAGTAAATGAAAAACTGTTTTTT,CASGRTGTVNEKLFF
TRBJ2-5,TRBV27,-,few,TGTGCCAGCAGTTTAGAGGGCAGACCTGGGGGGACCCAGTACTTC,CASSLEGRPGGTQYF
TRBJ2-4,TRBV4-3,TRBD2,few,TGCGCCAGCAGCAGCCAACTAGCGGGAGATGCGAACATTCAGTACTTC,CASSSQLAGDANIQYF
TRBJ2-2,TRBV7-8,-,-,TGTGCCAGCAGCCCAATCGGTTTAGCCGCCGGGGAGCTGTTTTTT,CASSPIGLAAGELFF
TRBJ2-4,TRBV5-6,-,few,TGTGCCAGCAGCTTGGAGGAAAGTGCGATTCAGTACTTC,CASSLEESAIQYF
TRBJ1-1,TRBV7-2,-,-,TGTGCCACCCCAGCTTCGGCTGGGGGCACTGAAAAAGCTTTCTTT,CATPASAGGTEKAFF
TRBJ1-4,TRBV9,-,-,TGTGCCAGCAGCGGGACAGCCGGCGATGAAAAACTGTTTTTT,CASSGTAGDEKLFF
TRBJ1-5,TRBV20-1,-,-,TGCAGTGCTGGGGGCAAGGGAGATCAGCCCCAGCATTTT,CSAGGKGDQPQHF
TRBJ2-1,TRBV12-3/TRBV12-4,TRBD2,-,TGTGCCAGCAGTCCGGCCGGGGGGTCGCATGAGCAGTTCTTC,CASSPAGGSHEQFF
TRBJ2-3,TRBV4-3,-,few,TGCGCCAGCAGCCAAGCCGGGGGTCGCACAGATACGCAGTATTTT,CASSQAGGRTDTQYF
TRBJ2-2,TRBV5-1,-,few,TGCGCCAGCACCGCCAAGGGTGTCGGGGAGCTGTTTTTT,CASTAKGVGELFF
TRBJ2-1,TRBV29-1,TRBD1,few,TGCAGCGTTTGCCGGGACAGCCACAATGAGCAGTTCTTC,CSVCRDSHNEQFF
TRBJ2-1,TRBV28,TRBD1,few,TGTGCCAGCAGTCAAGAACCCCGGGACAGGGCGTACAATGAGCAGTTCTTC,CASSQEPRDRAYNEQFF
TRBJ1-1,TRBV5-1,-,few,TGCGCCAGCAGCTTGGCGCCAGGGGCGGTGAACACTGAAGCTTTCTTT,CASSLAPGAVNTEAFF
TRBJ1-6,TRBV20-1,TRBD1,many,TGCAGTGCTACTGAACCAGACAGGGTTGGTTCACCCCTCCACTTT,CSATEPDRVGSPLHF
TRBJ2-5,TRBV28,-,-,TGTGCCAGCAGTGGACAAGGGCGAGAGACCCAGTCCTTC,CASSGQGRETQSF
TRBJ2-1,TRBV7-3,TRBD2,-,TGTGCCAGCAGCTTAAGCGCGGGGGCCTACAATGAGCAGTTCTTC,CASSLSAGAYNEQFF
TRBJ2-7,TRBV27,-,few,TGTGCCAGCAGTTTGGGGCAGGGGTTTGTCTACGAGCAGTACTTC,CASSLGQGFVYEQYF
TRBJ1-1,TRBV6-6,-,-,TGTGCCAGCAGTTACGTTCTCGGCGCAGCAGTTTTGACTGAAGCTTTCTTT,CASSYVLGAAVLTEAFF
TRBJ2-5,TRBV5-5,-,few,TGTGCCAGCAGCCCACCGGGACCGGAGTTAGAGACCCAGTACTTC,CASSPPGPELETQYF
TRBJ1-5,TRBV20-1,TRBD1,-,TGCAGTGCTTCACAGGGGGCGAGCAATCAGCCCCAGCATTTT,CSASQGASNQPQHF
TRBJ2-1,TRBV7-2,TRBD2,-,TGCGCCAGCAGCTCGGCCGGCCCCGGGACGGGGGGCTACAATGAGCAGTTCTTC,CASSSAGPGTGGYNEQFF
TRBJ2-3,TRBV28,TRBD1,-,TGTGCCAGCAGTCCCTATAGCGGGACAGGGGGAGAAACGCAGTATTTT,CASSPYSGTGGETQYF
TRBJ2-5,TRBV4-3,TRBD1,-,TGCGCCAGCAGCCACAGGGGGCTGGAAGAGACCCAGTACTTC,CASSHRGLEETQYF
TRBJ1-5,TRBV5-1,-,once,TGCGCCAGCAGCTTGGAGGGGCTCAATCAGCCCCAGCATTTT,CASSLEGLNQPQHF
TRBJ1-1,TRBV29-1,-,-,TGCAGCGTTGAGAAGTCCAGCTACACCGAAGCTTTCTTT,CSVEKSSYTEAFF
TRBJ2-2,TRBV20-1,-,few,TGCAGTGCCAAGTCTGTCGCCGGGGAGCTGTTTTTT,CSAKSVAGELFF
TRBJ2-7,TRBV5-1,-,many,TGTGCCAGCAGTTTAGGACCCAGCTCCTACGAGCAGTACTTC,CASSLGPSSYEQYF
TRBJ2-7,TRBV4-1,-,-,TGCGCCAGCAGCCTCGGAGGGGTAGGGACCACCTACGAGCAGTACTTC,CASSLGGVGTTYEQYF
TRBJ1-1,TRBV7-8,-,-,TGTGCCAGCAGCTCCGGTGACAGGAACACTGAAGCTTTCTTT,CASSSGDRNTEAFF
TRBJ2-1,TRBV9,-,-,TGTGCCAGCAGCGCCCTTGGACGCTTGGGCGATGAGCAGTTCTTC,CASSALGRLGDEQFF
TRBJ2-1,TRBV5-1,-,-,TGCGCCAGCGGACTACAGGGACCCTCTTACAATGAGCAGTTCTTC,CASGLQGPSYNEQFF
TRBJ1-1,TRBV12-3/TRBV12-4,-,-,TGTGCCAGCCTTTTTTGGGGGCAGGGGAACACTGAAGCTTTCTTT,CASLFWGQGNTEAFF